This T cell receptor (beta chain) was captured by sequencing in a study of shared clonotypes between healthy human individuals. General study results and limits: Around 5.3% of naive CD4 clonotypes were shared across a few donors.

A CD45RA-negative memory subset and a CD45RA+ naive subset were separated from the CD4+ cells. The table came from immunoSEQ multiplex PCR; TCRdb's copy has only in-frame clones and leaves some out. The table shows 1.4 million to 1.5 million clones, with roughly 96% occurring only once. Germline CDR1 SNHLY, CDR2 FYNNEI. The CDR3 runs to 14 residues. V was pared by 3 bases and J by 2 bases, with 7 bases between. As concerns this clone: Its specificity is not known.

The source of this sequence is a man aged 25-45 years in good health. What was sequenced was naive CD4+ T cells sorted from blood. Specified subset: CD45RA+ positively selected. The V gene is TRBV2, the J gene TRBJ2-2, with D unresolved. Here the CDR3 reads CASSDRSNTGELFF. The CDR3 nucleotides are TGTGCCAGCAGTGATAGGAGTAACACCGGGGAGCTGTTTTTT.